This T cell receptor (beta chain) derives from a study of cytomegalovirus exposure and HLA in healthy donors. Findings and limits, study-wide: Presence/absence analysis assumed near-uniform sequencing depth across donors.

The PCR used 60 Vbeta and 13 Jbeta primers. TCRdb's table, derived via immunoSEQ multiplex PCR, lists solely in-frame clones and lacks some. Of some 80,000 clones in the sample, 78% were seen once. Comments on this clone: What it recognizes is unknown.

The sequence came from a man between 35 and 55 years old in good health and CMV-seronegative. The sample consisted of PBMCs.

CDR3 nucleotide sequence: TGTGCCAGCATCAGGTCAGAGAAATCCTACAATGAGCAGTTCTTC. Protein sequence: CASIRSEKSYNEQFF. The rearrangement joins TRBV6-4 to TRBJ2-1, with D hard to call. The CDR3 runs to 15 residues. Germline CDR1 and CDR2: MRHNA and SNTAGT. V was cut by 7 bases and J by 1 base, with 14 bases left in between.